In its sample, the clone carrying this T cell receptor (beta chain) was seen many times. No antigen is known for it. The sample originates from a study of response to subunit inactivated influenza vaccine. The CDR3 consists of 12 residues. Germline V gene sequence: CDR1 SGHTA, CDR2 FQGNSA. V gave up 6 bases and J gave up 2 bases, with 6 bases separating them. TCRdb passed the RT-PCR reads through MiXCR, listing each CDR3 protein once. The sample has fewer than 600,000 distinct CDR3 sequences, approximately 7.3% seen once; the top ten hold less than 15%. Broader study findings: The authors suggested that few new T cells are recruited per seasonal influenza vaccination.

This specimen was PBMCs from blood, taken around 25 months after vaccination. The rearrangement uses TRBV7-2 and TRBJ2-3; D not resolved. This clonotype was sampled from a man aged 50 to 69 who received an inactivated influenza vaccine. CDR3 in amino acids: CASSLFTDTQYF. In DNA, the CDR3 is TGTGCCAGCAGTTTATTCACAGATACGCAGTATTTT.